This T cell receptor beta chain was found in a study of T cell responses to AZD1222 COVID-19 vaccine. Whole-study findings and limits: After the peak T cell response, and only then, were repertoires sampled. Seropositive AZD1222 recipients at baseline numbered only six or seven.

Assay: immunoSEQ multiplex PCR; the TCRdb copy retains only in-frame clones and omits some. The table has about 150,000 clones, around 95% seen once. Germline V CDR1 and CDR2: SNHLY, FYNNEI. The CDR3 spans 15 residues. Trimming shortened V by 3 bases and J by 4 bases, and 15 bases separated the two germline ends. Of note for this clone: Its antigen is unknown.

The sample here was peripheral blood, taken on day 0 of AZD1222 vaccination. This chain links TRBV2 with TRBJ1-1; tentatively, D is TRBD1 (5 bases). The source of this sequence is an adult in good health. CDR3 protein: CASSDAGRGSTEAFF. The CDR3 nucleotides are TGTGCCAGCAGTGACGCAGGGCGGGGGAGCACTGAAGCTTTCTTT. The full variable domain, with the rest looked up from reference TRBV2 and TRBJ1-1, is EPEVTQTPSHQVTQMGQEVILRCVPISNHLYFYWYRQILGQKVEFLVSFYNNEISEKSEIFDDQFSVERPDGSNFTLKIRSTKLEDSAMYFCASSDAGRGSTEAFFGQGTRLTVV.